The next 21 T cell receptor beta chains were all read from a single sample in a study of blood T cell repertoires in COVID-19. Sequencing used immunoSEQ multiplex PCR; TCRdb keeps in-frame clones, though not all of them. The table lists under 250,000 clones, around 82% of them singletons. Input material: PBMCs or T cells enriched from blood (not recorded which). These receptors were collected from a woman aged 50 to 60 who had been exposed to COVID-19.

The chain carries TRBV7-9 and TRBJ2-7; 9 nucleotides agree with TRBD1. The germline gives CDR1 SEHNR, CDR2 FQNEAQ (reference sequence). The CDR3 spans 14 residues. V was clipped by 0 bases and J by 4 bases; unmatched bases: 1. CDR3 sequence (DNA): TGTGCCAGCAGCTTAGCCGGGACAGGGTACGAGCAGTACTTC. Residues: CASSLAGTGYEQYF.

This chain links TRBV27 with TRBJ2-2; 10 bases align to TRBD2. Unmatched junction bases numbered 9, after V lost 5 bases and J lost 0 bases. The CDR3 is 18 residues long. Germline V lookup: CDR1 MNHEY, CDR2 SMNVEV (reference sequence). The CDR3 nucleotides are TGTGCCAGCAGTCAGACTCTAGCGGGGGAAGCGAACACCGGGGAGCTGTTTTTT. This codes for CASSQTLAGEANTGELFF.

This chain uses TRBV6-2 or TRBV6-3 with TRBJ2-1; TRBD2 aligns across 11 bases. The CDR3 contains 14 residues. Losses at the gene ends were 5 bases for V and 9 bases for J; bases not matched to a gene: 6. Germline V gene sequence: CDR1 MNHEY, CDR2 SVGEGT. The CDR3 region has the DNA TGTGCCAGCAGTCTTAGCGGGGGGGCCTCTGAGCAGTTCTTC. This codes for CASSLSGGASEQFF.

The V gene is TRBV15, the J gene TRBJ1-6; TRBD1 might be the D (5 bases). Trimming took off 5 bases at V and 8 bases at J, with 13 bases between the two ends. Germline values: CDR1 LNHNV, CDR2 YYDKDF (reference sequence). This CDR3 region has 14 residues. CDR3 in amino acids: CATSAGLLDSPLHF. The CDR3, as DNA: TGTGCCACCAGCGCAGGGCTGTTGGATTCACCCCTCCACTTT.

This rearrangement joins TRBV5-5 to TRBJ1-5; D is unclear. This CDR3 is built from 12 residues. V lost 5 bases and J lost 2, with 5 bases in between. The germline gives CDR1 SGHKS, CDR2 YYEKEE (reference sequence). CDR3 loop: CASSTGNQPQHF. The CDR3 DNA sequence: TGTGCCAGCAGTACGGGCAATCAGCCCCAGCATTTT.

CDR3 coding DNA: TGTGCCACCAGTCCCACGGACAGGGCCATCTCCTACAATGAGCAGTTCTTC. It specifies CATSPTDRAISYNEQFF. This chain joins TRBV24-1 and TRBJ2-1; 8 nucleotides line up with TRBD1. From germline, CDR1 is KGHDR and CDR2 SFDVKD. The CDR3 is made up of 17 amino acids. J gave up 0 bases and V 6 bases, and 9 bases lay outside the gene matches.

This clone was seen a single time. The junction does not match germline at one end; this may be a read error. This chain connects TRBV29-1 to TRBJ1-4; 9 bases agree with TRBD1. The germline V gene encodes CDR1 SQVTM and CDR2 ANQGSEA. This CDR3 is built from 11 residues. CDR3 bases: TGCAGCGTTGTTATGGGACAGGGTACCCTTTTT. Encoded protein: CSVVMGQGTLF.

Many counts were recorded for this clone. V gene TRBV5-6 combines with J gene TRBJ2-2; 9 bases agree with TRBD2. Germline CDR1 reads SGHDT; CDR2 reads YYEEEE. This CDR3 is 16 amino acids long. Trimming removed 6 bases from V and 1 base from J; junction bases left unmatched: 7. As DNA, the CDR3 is TGTGCCAGCATTATAGCGGGGGAGCTGAACACCGGGGAGCTGTTTTTT. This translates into CASIIAGELNTGELFF.

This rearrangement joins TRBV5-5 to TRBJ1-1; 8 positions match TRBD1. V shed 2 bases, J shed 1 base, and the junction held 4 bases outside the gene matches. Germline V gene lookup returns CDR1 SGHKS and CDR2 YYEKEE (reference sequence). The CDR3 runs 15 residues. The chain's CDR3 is CASSFSGGPNTEAFF. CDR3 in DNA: TGTGCCAGCAGCTTTTCAGGGGGCCCGAACACTGAAGCTTTCTTT.

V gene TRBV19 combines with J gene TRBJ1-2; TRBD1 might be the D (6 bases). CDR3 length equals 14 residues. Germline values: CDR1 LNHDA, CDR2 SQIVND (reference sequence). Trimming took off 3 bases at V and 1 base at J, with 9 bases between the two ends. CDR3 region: CASSIAQGNYGYTF. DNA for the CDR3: TGTGCCAGTAGTATTGCACAGGGTAACTATGGCTACACCTTC.

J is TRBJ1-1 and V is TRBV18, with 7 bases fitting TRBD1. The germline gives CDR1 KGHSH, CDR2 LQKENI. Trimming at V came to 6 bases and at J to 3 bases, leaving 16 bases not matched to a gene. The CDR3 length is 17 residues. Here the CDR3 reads CASSPQQGLHSDTEAFF. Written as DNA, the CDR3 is TGTGCCAGCTCCCCGCAACAGGGGCTTCATTCGGACACTGAAGCTTTCTTT.

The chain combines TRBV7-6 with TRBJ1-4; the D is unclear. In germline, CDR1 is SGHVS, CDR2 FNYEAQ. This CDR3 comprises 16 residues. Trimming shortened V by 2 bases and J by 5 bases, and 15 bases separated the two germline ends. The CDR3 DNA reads TGTGCCAGCAGCTTAACGCCGAACAGTGGGAATGAAAAACTGTTTTTT. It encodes CASSLTPNSGNEKLFF.

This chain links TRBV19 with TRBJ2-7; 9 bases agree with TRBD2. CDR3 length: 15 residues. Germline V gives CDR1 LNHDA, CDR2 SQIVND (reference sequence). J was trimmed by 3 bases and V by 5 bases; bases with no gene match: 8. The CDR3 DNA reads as TGTGCCAGTAGTCTTTCTAGCGGGGCCCTCTACGAGCAGTACTTC. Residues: CASSLSSGALYEQYF. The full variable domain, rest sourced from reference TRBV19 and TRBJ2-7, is DGGITQSPKYLFRKEGQNVTLSCEQNLNHDAMYWYRQDPGQGLRLIYYSQIVNDFQKGDIAEGYSVSREKKESFPLTVTSAQKNPTAFYLCASSLSSGALYEQYFGPGTRLTVT.

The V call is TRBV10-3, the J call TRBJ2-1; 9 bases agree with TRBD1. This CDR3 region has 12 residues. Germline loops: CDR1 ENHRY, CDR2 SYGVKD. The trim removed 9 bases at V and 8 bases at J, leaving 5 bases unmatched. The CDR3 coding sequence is TGTGCCATTGGACAGGGGATAGATGAGCAGTTCTTC. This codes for CAIGQGIDEQFF.

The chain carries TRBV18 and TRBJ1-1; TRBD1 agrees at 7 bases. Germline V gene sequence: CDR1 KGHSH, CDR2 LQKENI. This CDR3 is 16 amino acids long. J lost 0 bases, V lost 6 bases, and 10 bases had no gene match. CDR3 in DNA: TGTGCCAGCTCCCCCCGCAGGGGGGCCTTGAACACTGAAGCTTTCTTT. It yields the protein CASSPRRGALNTEAFF.

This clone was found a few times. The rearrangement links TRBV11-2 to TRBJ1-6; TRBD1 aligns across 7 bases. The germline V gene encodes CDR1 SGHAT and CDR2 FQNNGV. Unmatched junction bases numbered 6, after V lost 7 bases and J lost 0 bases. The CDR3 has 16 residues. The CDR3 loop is CASTRGQSSYNSPLHF. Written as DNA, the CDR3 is TGTGCCAGCACTCGGGGACAGAGCTCCTATAATTCACCCCTCCACTTT.

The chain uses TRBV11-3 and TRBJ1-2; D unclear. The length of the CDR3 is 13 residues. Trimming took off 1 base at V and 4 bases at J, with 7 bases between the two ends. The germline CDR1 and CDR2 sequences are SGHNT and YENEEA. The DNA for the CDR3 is TGTGCCAGCAGCTTAGGCGGCGGCTATGGCTACACCTTC. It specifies CASSLGGGYGYTF.

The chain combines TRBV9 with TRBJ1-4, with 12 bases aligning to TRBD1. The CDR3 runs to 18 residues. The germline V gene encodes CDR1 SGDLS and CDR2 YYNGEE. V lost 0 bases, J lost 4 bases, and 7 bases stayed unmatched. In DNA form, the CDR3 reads TGTGCCAGCAGCGTAGGCGGGACAGGGGGCTTCGGTAATGAAAAACTGTTTTTT. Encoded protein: CASSVGGTGGFGNEKLFF.

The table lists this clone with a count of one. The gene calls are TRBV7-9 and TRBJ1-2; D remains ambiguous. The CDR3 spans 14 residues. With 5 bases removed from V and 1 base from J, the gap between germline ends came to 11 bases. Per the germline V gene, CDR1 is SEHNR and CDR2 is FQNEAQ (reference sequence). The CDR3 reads CASSPGGDNYGYTF. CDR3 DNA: TGTGCCAGCAGCCCCGGTGGAGATAACTATGGCTACACCTTC.

CDR3 residues: CASSFAGTGDYEQYF. CDR3 bases: TGTGCCAGCAGCTTTGCCGGGACAGGGGACTACGAGCAGTACTTC. V and J are TRBV7-8 and TRBJ2-7; 10 positions agree with TRBD1. This CDR3 has 15 amino acids. Trimming cost V 3 bases and J 3 bases; bases outside gene matches: 5. Germline values: CDR1 SGHVS, CDR2 FQNEAQ.

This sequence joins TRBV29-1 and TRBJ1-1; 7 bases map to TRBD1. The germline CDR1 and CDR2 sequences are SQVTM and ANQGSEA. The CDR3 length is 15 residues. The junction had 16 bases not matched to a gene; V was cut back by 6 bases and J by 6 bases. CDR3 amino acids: CSVTKTTGAVSEAFF. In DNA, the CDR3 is TGCAGCGTCACAAAAACCACAGGGGCAGTGTCTGAAGCTTTCTTT.